This T cell receptor beta chain appears in the sequencing data of a study of T cell responses to AZD1222 COVID-19 vaccine. Study outcomes and limitations: No day 14 peak samples; only post-peak repertoires were characterized.

Libraries were prepared by immunoSEQ multiplex PCR; TCRdb keeps only in-frame clonotypes and omits some of them. The data show 140,000 to 150,000 clones, over 80% seen once. CDR3 length: 12 residues. Germline V gene sequence: CDR1 MNHEY, CDR2 SVGAGI. Trimming removed 4 bases at V and 8 bases at J, with 11 bases between. Note on this clone: The target antigen is unknown.

The J gene is TRBJ1-1, the V gene TRBV6-5; D not resolved. The sample was peripheral blood, taken 28 days after the second AZD1222 dose. The source is an adult who received the AZD1222 COVID-19 vaccine. Here the CDR3 reads CASSSTRREAFF. Written as DNA, the CDR3 is TGTGCCAGCAGTTCGACCCGGCGCGAAGCTTTCTTT.